This entry lists 5 T cell receptor beta chains sequenced from one sample in a study of blood T cell repertoires in COVID-19. The table came from immunoSEQ multiplex PCR; TCRdb's copy has only in-frame clones and leaves some out. The sample includes under 250,000 clones, 87% seen only once; the top ten take under 4%. The sequencing input was peripheral blood. The receptors were sampled from a man aged 18 to 29 with active or convalescent COVID-19.

The chain uses TRBV19 and TRBJ2-5, with D unresolved. CDR3 size: 13 residues. Trimming cost V 3 bases and J 5 bases, with 10 bases left between them. Germline V gives CDR1 LNHDA, CDR2 SQIVND (reference sequence). The CDR3 DNA reads TGTGCCAGTAGTATGAGTCTGTGGGAGACCCAGTACTTC. Its translation: CASSMSLWETQYF.

V usage is TRBV3-1 (or the pseudogene TRBV3-2) and J usage is TRBJ2-7; D perhaps matches TRBD2 (5 bases). CDR1 and CDR2 from the germline V gene are LGHDT and YNNKEL (reference sequence). The CDR3 covers 17 residues. The V end lost 0 bases, the J end lost 4 bases, and 19 bases lay between the germline ends. CDR3 nucleotides: TGTGCCAGCAGCCAAGATCTTTATGAGGGAGAGCCTTACGAGCAGTACTTC. It yields the protein CASSQDLYEGEPYEQYF.

The rearrangement joins TRBV3-1 (or the pseudogene TRBV3-2) to TRBJ2-2; D is possibly TRBD2 (6 bases). Germline values: CDR1 LGHDT, CDR2 YNNKEL (reference sequence). Trimming took off 2 bases at V and 5 bases at J, with 12 bases between the two ends. The CDR3 spans 15 residues. The CDR3 region is CASSQHSGATGELFF. CDR3 bases: TGTGCCAGCAGCCAACATAGCGGAGCAACCGGGGAGCTGTTTTTT.

This clone was counted once. The V gene is TRBV10-1, the J gene TRBJ2-3; D is possibly TRBD2 (6 bases). Germline V CDR1 and CDR2: WNHNN, SYGVQD (reference sequence). This CDR3 is 14 amino acids long. With 8 bases removed from V and 0 bases from J, the gap between germline ends came to 12 bases. The CDR3 loop reads CASGNGRSTDTQYF. The DNA of the CDR3 is TGCGCCAGCGGCAACGGGAGAAGCACAGATACGCAGTATTTT.

The chain carries TRBV6-6 and TRBJ2-7; 10 nucleotides agree with TRBD2. Germline V lookup: CDR1 MNHNY, CDR2 SVGAGI (reference sequence). The CDR3 sequence is 14 residues long. The ends lost 6 bases at V and 2 bases at J; junction bases unmatched: 4. CDR3 amino acids: CASSSAGGPYEQYF. Written as DNA, the CDR3 is TGTGCCAGCAGCTCAGCGGGAGGGCCCTACGAGCAGTACTTC.